The 8 T cell receptor beta chains below were found in one sample sequenced in a study of cytomegalovirus exposure and HLA in healthy donors. Primers included in the PCR were 60 Vbeta and 13 Jbeta primers. Assay: immunoSEQ multiplex PCR; the TCRdb copy retains only in-frame clones and omits some. The sample carries roughly 120,000 clones, over 60% recorded once. Material for sequencing was PBMCs. The receptors come from a woman aged 60 to 75 in good health and CMV-seropositive.

The V call is TRBV6-1, the J call TRBJ1-5; 8 bases match TRBD1. The CDR3 totals 16 residues. Looked up from germline, CDR1 is MNHNS and CDR2 is SASEGT. J gave up 6 bases and V 4 bases, and 11 bases lay outside the gene matches. CDR3 region: CASSAWGAGGVQPQHF. The CDR3 bases are TGTGCCAGCAGTGCCTGGGGGGCAGGGGGCGTTCAGCCCCAGCATTTT.

The chain couples TRBV5-1 to TRBJ2-1, with 9 nucleotides matching TRBD2. Germline values: CDR1 SGHRS, CDR2 YFSETQ. The CDR3 totals 16 residues. V was pared by 3 bases and J by 0 bases, with 4 bases of the junction left unmatched. The CDR3 here is CASSSSGVVSYNEQFF. The CDR3 DNA is TGCGCCAGCAGCTCTAGCGGGGTCGTCTCCTACAATGAGCAGTTCTTC.

The rearrangement links TRBV9 to TRBJ2-3, with D possibly TRBD2 on 5 matching bases. The germline gives CDR1 SGDLS, CDR2 YYNGEE. V dropped 4 bases and J dropped 4 bases, with 13 bases sitting between them. The CDR3 is 14 residues long. For the CDR3, the DNA is TGTGCCAGCAGCTCTCATGGGAGCCCAGATACGCAGTATTTT. It encodes CASSSHGSPDTQYF.

The V call is TRBV25-1, the J call TRBJ1-5, with D tentatively TRBD1 (6 bases). The CDR3 loop spans 15 amino acids. V lost 5 bases, J lost 2 bases, and 13 bases lay in between. CDR1 is MGHDK, CDR2 SYGVNS, per germline. CDR3 sequence (DNA): TGTGCCAGCAGTCGGGGGGCCGTCGGCAATCAGCCCCAGCATTTT. It yields the protein CASSRGAVGNQPQHF.

The chain joins TRBV9 to TRBJ2-3; D remains ambiguous. This CDR3 is built from 15 residues. V dropped 2 bases and J dropped 0 bases, with 10 bases sitting between them. CDR1 SGDLS and CDR2 YYNGEE come from the germline V gene. This CDR3 reads CASSVSHRSTDTQYF. The CDR3 coding sequence is TGTGCCAGCAGCGTCTCTCATCGGAGCACAGATACGCAGTATTTT.

Only one count was recorded for this clone. J is TRBJ2-1 and V is TRBV25-1; 8 bases align to TRBD2. CDR1 is MGHDK, CDR2 SYGVNS, per germline. Trimming took 6 bases from V and 2 from J; bases not matched to a gene: 3. The CDR3 totals 14 residues. CDR3 in amino acids: CASRPSGPYNEQFF. The CDR3 coding sequence is TGTGCCAGCAGGCCTAGCGGGCCCTACAATGAGCAGTTCTTC.

This sequence joins TRBV19 and TRBJ1-1; D ambiguous. CDR3 length equals 13 residues. Trimming removed 2 bases from V and 4 bases from J, with 8 bases in between. CDR1 is LNHDA, CDR2 SQIVND, per germline (reference sequence). CDR3 residues: CASSISEATEAFF. The CDR3 coding sequence is TGTGCCAGTAGTATATCAGAGGCCACTGAAGCTTTCTTT.

In this sample, this clone turned up once. This chain uses TRBV9 with TRBJ2-7; the match to TRBD1 covers 7 bases. After removal of 4 bases from V and 7 bases from J, the junction contained 8 bases not matched to a gene. Germline lookup yields CDR1 SGDLS and CDR2 YYNGEE. The CDR3 length is 13 residues. CDR3 region: CASSPRDSGEQYF. DNA of the CDR3: TGTGCCAGCAGCCCCCGGGACAGTGGGGAGCAGTACTTC.